This TCR beta chain emerged from a study of blood T cell repertoires in COVID-19. Study as a whole: Acute and convalescent COVID-19 specimens originated in the United States, Italy and Spain. T cells, B-cell-depleted T cells, or PBMCs supplied cDNA or gDNA.

Per the study methods: By means of reference gene primer amplification, nucleated cell counts were estimated. The protocol was immunoSEQ multiplex PCR, while the TCRdb copy is restricted to in-frame clones and leaves out a portion. The V and J calls and clone size were taken over from that table, and D and trimming were inferred from the DNA. The sample lists approximately 82,000 clones, around 82% occurring once. This CDR3 comprises 12 residues. The V end was cut by 4 bases, the J end by 5 bases, with 11 bases between. Per the germline V gene, CDR1 is GTSNPN and CDR2 is SVGIG (reference sequence). This TCR came from a woman aged 55-69 years with acute or convalescent COVID-19. This chain links TRBV30 with TRBJ1-1, with D possibly TRBD1 on 6 matching bases. The material sequenced was peripheral blood. Here the CDR3 reads CAWTGAATEAFF. The CDR3 bases are TGTGCCTGGACAGGGGCCGCTACTGAAGCTTTCTTT. Looking up the rest from reference TRBV30 and TRBJ1-1 gives the full variable domain: SQTIHQWPATLVQPVGSPLSLECTVEGTSNPNLYWYRQAAGRGLQLLFYSVGIGQISSEVPQNLSASRPQDRQFILSSKKLLLSDSGFYLCAWTGAATEAFFGQGTRLTVV.